The 21 T cell receptor beta chains presented below share a single source sample, sequenced in a study of control samples from healthy donors and cancer patients (dated by TCRdb to 2018 to 2021). Receptor amplification or capture employed the immunoSEQ multiplex PCR assay. TCRdb obtained this table from immuneACCESS and retained in-frame rearrangements with V and J assigned. These tables miss some clones; where compared with another copy, unresolved V genes account for less than half of the shortfall, and the remainder is unexplained. For this sample the table gives 100,000 to 150,000 clones, of which 92% were detected only once. The top ten hold 2.1% of the sample. The specimen was blood. The receptors here all came from a woman aged 45 to 65 in good health.

CDR3 nucleotides: TGCAGTGCTAGAAGGATAGAGCAGTTCTTC. It codes for CSARRIEQFF. J is TRBJ2-1 and V is TRBV20-1; D uncertain. Trimming took 2 bases from V and 10 from J, leaving 6 bases between them. The CDR3 has 10 residues. Germline loops: CDR1 DFQATT, CDR2 SNEGSKA (reference sequence).

The chain carries TRBV7-9 and TRBJ1-5; D possibly corresponds to TRBD1 (5 bases). The germline CDR1 and CDR2 sequences are SEHNR and FQNEAQ (reference sequence). With 5 bases removed from V and 2 bases from J, the gap between germline ends came to 13 bases. The CDR3 length is 15 residues. The CDR3 spells CASSKTGLRNQPQHF. CDR3 bases: TGTGCCAGCAGCAAAACAGGACTCCGCAATCAGCCCCAGCATTTT.

The chain has TRBV15 and TRBJ1-4; 7 bases line up with TRBD1. Looked up from germline, CDR1 is LNHNV and CDR2 is YYDKDF (reference sequence). The CDR3 runs to 18 residues. The V and J ends lost 5 bases and 7 bases, in that order; junction bases with no gene match: 19. CDR3 in amino acids: CATSGAPGGRGLGEKLFF. CDR3 sequence (DNA): TGTGCCACCAGCGGAGCTCCAGGGGGGAGGGGGCTGGGTGAAAAACTGTTTTTT.

This chain uses TRBV3-1 (or the pseudogene TRBV3-2) with TRBJ1-3; 8 bases fit TRBD1. The CDR3 covers 14 residues. Germline assignment: CDR1 LGHDT and CDR2 YNNKEL (reference sequence). V shed 4 bases and J 2 bases; nucleotides not matched to a gene: 1. CDR3 residues: CASSPTGAGNTIYF. The CDR3 DNA sequence: TGTGCCAGCAGCCCGACAGGGGCTGGAAACACCATATATTTT.

The chain is built from TRBV30 and TRBJ1-1; no definite D call. The V end lost 3 bases, the J end lost 11 bases, and 13 bases lay between the germline ends. The CDR3 covers 11 residues. Germline CDR1 and CDR2: GTSNPN and SVGIG (reference sequence). The CDR3 coding sequence is TGTGCCTGGAGCCCCCCCCTAAGGGCTTTCTTT. It translates to CAWSPPLRAFF.

The chain links TRBV29-1 to TRBJ2-5; 15 nucleotides agree with TRBD2. After removal of 7 bases from V and 5 bases from J, the junction contained 5 bases not matched to a gene. Germline V gene lookup returns CDR1 SQVTM and CDR2 ANQGSEA. CDR3 length: 14 amino acids. CDR3 nucleotides: TGCAGCGAGGGACTAGCGGGGGGCGGGGAGACCCAGTACTTC. Its protein product is CSEGLAGGGETQYF.

By sample fraction, this clone is medium-sized. This chain uses TRBV4-1 with TRBJ2-7, with TRBD2 identical over 8 bases. With V trimmed by 3 bases and J by 4 bases, 11 bases remained unmatched. The CDR3 consists of 16 residues. Germline assignment: CDR1 MGHRA and CDR2 YSYEKL. As DNA, the CDR3 is TGCGCCAGCAGCCAGCGGGGGGCGGGAGACGCTTACGAGCAGTACTTC. This translates into CASSQRGAGDAYEQYF.

This clone was found once. The rearrangement links TRBV3-1 (or the pseudogene TRBV3-2) to TRBJ1-2; D uncertain. The length of the CDR3 is 13 residues. Germline V gives CDR1 LGHDT, CDR2 YNNKEL (reference sequence). V was shortened by 0 bases and J by 7 bases, with 9 bases between the two germline ends. The CDR3 sequence: CASSQETRGGYTF. The CDR3 DNA follows: TGTGCCAGCAGCCAAGAAACCCGAGGTGGCTACACCTTC.

The gene calls are TRBV24-1 and TRBJ1-6, with D perhaps matching TRBD1 (5 bases). This CDR3 spans 14 amino acids. V lost 4 bases and J 4 bases, leaving 7 bases between the germline ends. Germline V gene sequence: CDR1 KGHDR, CDR2 SFDVKD. CDR3 nucleotide sequence: TGTGCCACCAGTGAGCCAGGGTATAATTCACCCCTCCACTTT. Protein: CATSEPGYNSPLHF.

The V and J genes are TRBV5-5 and TRBJ2-1; the D is unclear. Trimming left V 6 bases short and J 9 bases short, with 13 bases between. CDR1 and CDR2 (germline): SGHKS, YYEKEE (reference sequence). The CDR3 sequence is 12 residues long. This CDR3 is CASTSYMGEQFF. The CDR3 DNA reads TGTGCCAGCACCTCGTATATGGGTGAGCAGTTCTTC.

The genes are TRBV10-3 and TRBJ1-4, with TRBD1 matching 7 bases. The CDR3 totals 14 residues. Germline CDR1 ENHRY, CDR2 SYGVKD. V was pared by 5 bases and J by 7 bases, with 7 bases of the junction left unmatched. The CDR3 nucleotides are TGTGCCATCAGTAGGACAGGCGGAAGTGAAAAACTGTTTTTT. Protein sequence: CAISRTGGSEKLFF.

This chain joins TRBV10-2 and TRBJ2-2; D is undetermined. This CDR3 has 13 residues. The V gene lost 8 bases and the J gene lost 5 bases, with 12 bases spanning the gap. Germline V gives CDR1 WSHSY, CDR2 SAAADI. The CDR3 region has the DNA TGCGCCAGCCAGATAGCACGGACCGGGGAGCTGTTTTTT. This encodes CASQIARTGELFF.

The V gene is TRBV27, the J gene TRBJ2-5; D may be TRBD1 (6 bases). The V end was cut by 6 bases, the J end by 5 bases, with 19 bases between. The CDR3 length is 15 residues. Germline CDR1 and CDR2: MNHEY and SMNVEV (reference sequence). This CDR3 reads CASRLGDKYKETQYF. CDR3 DNA: TGTGCCAGCAGGCTAGGGGACAAATATAAGGAGACCCAGTACTTC.

This clone was detected once. The chain joins TRBV28 to TRBJ1-1; TRBD1 matches at 8 bases. The J segment lost 3 bases and the V segment lost 2 bases, leaving 5 bases of the junction unmatched. Germline CDR1 MDHEN, CDR2 SYDVKM. The CDR3 sequence is 15 residues long. The CDR3 nucleotides are TGTGCCAGCAGTTTACCTACAGGGGGTTACACTGAAGCTTTCTTT. Amino acid sequence: CASSLPTGGYTEAFF.

J is TRBJ1-1 and V is TRBV30, with D perhaps TRBD1 (5 bases). CDR1 and CDR2 (germline): GTSNPN, SVGIG (reference sequence). This CDR3 contains 13 residues. V lost 3 bases, J lost 6 bases, and 14 bases lay in between. CDR3 region: CAWRRGDPAEAFF. CDR3 bases: TGTGCCTGGAGGAGGGGCGATCCAGCTGAAGCTTTCTTT.

The chain joins TRBV28 to TRBJ2-5; no definite D call. Germline lookup yields CDR1 MDHEN and CDR2 SYDVKM. The CDR3 runs 13 residues. V was cut by 7 bases and J by 4 bases, with 13 bases left in between. The CDR3 spells CASKIRMGETQYF. The CDR3 bases are TGTGCCAGCAAGATCAGGATGGGAGAGACCCAGTACTTC.

The chain joins TRBV29-1 to TRBJ1-1; the D gene is possibly TRBD1 (6 bases). CDR1 SQVTM and CDR2 ANQGSEA come from the germline V gene. The CDR3 runs to 14 residues. Trimming pared 6 bases from V and 4 bases from J, leaving 18 bases between. The CDR3 spells CSVRSPGRGTEAFF. In DNA form, the CDR3 reads TGCAGCGTGCGCTCACCGGGCAGGGGCACTGAAGCTTTCTTT.

The count of this clone is one. This rearrangement joins TRBV24-1 to TRBJ2-3, with 7 nucleotides matching TRBD1. Germline V gene sequence: CDR1 KGHDR, CDR2 SFDVKD. The CDR3 sequence is 13 residues long. V dropped 11 bases and J dropped 3; count of bases not matched to a gene: 7. In DNA, the CDR3 is TGTGCCATACAGGGGCCCTTAACAGATACGCAGTATTTT. Translated: CAIQGPLTDTQYF.

The chain recombines TRBV19 with TRBJ2-1; TRBD2 matches at 12 bases. The CDR3 is 12 residues long. V lost 9 bases, J lost 11 bases, and 5 bases stayed unmatched. The V gene's germline CDR1 is LNHDA and CDR2 SQIVND (reference sequence). CDR3 bases: TGTGCCAGCCAGACTAGCGGGAGACAGCAGTTCTTC. It yields the protein CASQTSGRQQFF.

V is TRBV7-9 and J is TRBJ2-3; no definite D call. Trimming left V 4 bases short and J 0 bases short, with 8 bases between. The germline V gene has CDR1 SEHNR and CDR2 FQNEAQ (reference sequence). This CDR3 has 14 amino acids. CDR3 residues: CASSSVESTDTQYF. The CDR3 bases are TGTGCCAGCAGCTCAGTAGAGAGCACAGATACGCAGTATTTT.

The chain carries TRBV6-5 and TRBJ2-2; a weak D match, TRBD2 (5 bases). The V end was cut by 7 bases, the J end by 1 base, with 10 bases between. The CDR3 has 14 amino acids. Germline V gene data show CDR1 as MNHEY and CDR2 as SVGAGI. The CDR3 is CASTAEQNTGELFF. CDR3 coding DNA: TGTGCCAGCACAGCGGAGCAGAACACCGGGGAGCTGTTTTTT.